A single sample gave rise to the 27 T cell receptor beta chains below, sequenced in a study of cytotoxic CD8 clonotypes in ibrutinib-treated CLL. Repertoires were generated with immunoSEQ multiplex PCR, while TCRdb's copy carries only in-frame clones and drops some. The sample includes 150,000 or so clones, around 84% of them seen just once. This specimen consisted of PBMCs, obtained after 12 months of ibrutinib treatment. The source is a human donor with chronic lymphocytic leukemia.

This clone was observed a handful of times. The V call is TRBV7-9, the J call TRBJ2-3; D unresolved. From germline, CDR1 is SEHNR and CDR2 FQNEAQ (reference sequence). This CDR3 is built from 15 residues. V was clipped by 9 bases and J by 3 bases, with 19 bases between them. The CDR3 bases are TGTGCCAGTTGTGAAATGGTGTCGAGGACAGATACGCAGTATTTT. Its protein is CASCEMVSRTDTQYF. The full variable domain, rest sourced from reference TRBV7-9 and TRBJ2-3, is DTGVSQNPRHKITKRGQNVTFRCDPISEHNRLYWYRQTLGQGPEFLTYFQNEAQLEKSRLLSDRFSAERPKGSFSTLEIQRTEQGDSAMYLCASCEMVSRTDTQYFGPGTRLTVL.

The chain joins TRBV7-6 to TRBJ2-5; TRBD2 aligns across 14 bases. Germline CDR1 and CDR2: SGHVS and FNYEAQ. This CDR3 region has 16 residues. The ends lost 6 bases at V and 1 base at J; junction bases unmatched: 4. The CDR3 sequence is CASRAGLAGVQETQYF. The CDR3 bases are TGTGCCAGCAGAGCGGGACTAGCGGGGGTCCAAGAGACCCAGTACTTC.

This clone was seen more than once but under ten times. One end of the junction does not line up with germline, which may come from a read error. The gene calls are TRBV6-6 and TRBJ1-6; tentative D call: TRBD1 (5 bases). The CDR3 contains 14 residues. Germline CDR1 and CDR2: MNHNY and SVGAGI (reference sequence). The CDR3 region has the DNA TGTGCCAGCAGTTACGGGACGAATAAATCACCCCTCCACTTT. As protein: CASSYGTNKSPLHF.

The chain couples TRBV28 to TRBJ1-2; 8 bases are a match to TRBD1. V trimming: 5 bases; J trimming: 2 bases; junction bases outside the gene matches: 7. The V gene's germline CDR1 is MDHEN and CDR2 SYDVKM. CDR3 length: 15 residues. CDR3 nucleotides: TGTGCCAGCAGTGCCCTACAGGGGGGAAACTATGGCTACACCTTC. This sequence encodes CASSALQGGNYGYTF.

The CDR3: CASSSTGLHEQFF. The CDR3 nucleotides read TGTGCCAGCAGTTCCACAGGGTTACATGAGCAGTTCTTC. The rearrangement uses TRBV6-5 and TRBJ2-1, with D perhaps TRBD1 (6 bases). The CDR3 has 13 amino acids. Germline V gene lookup returns CDR1 MNHEY and CDR2 SVGAGI. V lost 4 bases and J lost 8, with 12 bases in between.

This chain uses TRBV11-2 with TRBJ2-1, with 12 bases identical to TRBD2. This CDR3 is built from 17 residues. Germline assignment: CDR1 SGHAT and CDR2 FQNNGV. V lost 1 base to trimming and J lost 5 bases; unmatched junction nucleotides: 6. The CDR3, as DNA: TGTGCCAGCAGCTTAGGTAGGCTAGCGGGAGGGGACAATGAGCAGTTCTTC. As protein: CASSLGRLAGGDNEQFF.

This clone was recorded once. DNA of the CDR3: TGTGCCACCAGCGGACAGGGGGTTTTCACCGGGGAGCTGTTTTTT. This codes for CATSGQGVFTGELFF. The chain couples TRBV15 to TRBJ2-2, with 10 bases identical to TRBD1. The CDR3 totals 15 residues. V gave up 5 bases and J gave up 4 bases; unmatched junction bases: 4. Germline CDR1 and CDR2: LNHNV and YYDKDF (reference sequence).

This clone was observed a handful of times. The CDR3 nucleotides read TGTGCCAGCGGGACAGGCAGGACCTACGAGCAGTACTTC. Translation gives CASGTGRTYEQYF. V is TRBV28 and J is TRBJ2-7; 8 nucleotides match TRBD1. V lost 8 bases to trimming and J lost 2 bases; unmatched junction nucleotides: 5. Germline lookup yields CDR1 MDHEN and CDR2 SYDVKM. CDR3 length: 13 amino acids.

V gene TRBV19 combines with J gene TRBJ1-5; 7 nucleotides line up with TRBD1. The J segment lost 7 bases and the V segment lost 3 bases, leaving 3 bases of the junction unmatched. Germline assignment: CDR1 LNHDA and CDR2 SQIVND (reference sequence). This CDR3 is built from 13 residues. The CDR3 bases are TGTGCCAGTAGTATGAACAGGGGACAGCCCCAGCATTTT. This translates into CASSMNRGQPQHF.

The CDR3 spells CASSRDSIGEKLFF. DNA of the CDR3: TGTGCCAGCTCCCGCGACAGCATCGGTGAAAAACTGTTTTTT. This chain uses TRBV18 with TRBJ1-4; TRBD1 might be the D (5 bases). CDR1 is KGHSH and CDR2 is LQKENI in the germline V gene. The CDR3 sequence is 14 residues long. Trimming removed 6 bases at V and 7 bases at J, with 15 bases between.

The rearrangement uses TRBV11-1 and TRBJ2-7, with D hard to call. With 3 bases removed from V and 4 bases from J, the gap between germline ends came to 10 bases. The CDR3 spans 13 residues. Germline V lookup: CDR1 SGHAT, CDR2 FQDESV (reference sequence). CDR3 bases: TGTGCCAGCAGCTTGCACAGAGTTTACGAGCAGTACTTC. This encodes CASSLHRVYEQYF.

The chain is built from TRBV27 and TRBJ2-7; 8 bases agree with TRBD1. This CDR3 is built from 15 residues. Per germline, CDR1 MNHEY and CDR2 SMNVEV (reference sequence). V was pared by 5 bases and J by 6 bases, with 12 bases of the junction left unmatched. The CDR3 nucleotides are TGTGCCAGCAGTCCATCGCAGGACAGGGTCTCCGAGCAGTACTTC. Translation: CASSPSQDRVSEQYF.

The rearrangement uses TRBV7-9 and TRBJ1-3; no clear D. This CDR3 is 15 amino acids long. Trimming cost V 7 bases and J 3 bases, with 16 bases left between them. CDR1 is SEHNR and CDR2 is FQNEAQ in the germline V gene (reference sequence). The CDR3, as DNA: TGTGCCAGCACCACTGAGGACGCCGGTGGAAACACCATATATTTT. This sequence encodes CASTTEDAGGNTIYF.

The chain combines TRBV28 with TRBJ1-2, with 7 nucleotides matching TRBD1. The CDR3 spans 14 residues. CDR1 and CDR2 (germline): MDHEN, SYDVKM. V shed 6 bases, J shed 2 bases, and the junction held 6 bases outside the gene matches. CDR3 bases: TGTGCCAGCAGGCCTGAGGGACAGAACTATGGCTACACCTTC. Amino acids: CASRPEGQNYGYTF.

CDR3 amino acids: CASSHQSTDTQYF. The CDR3 coding sequence is TGCGCCAGCAGCCACCAATCTACAGATACGCAGTATTTT. The V and J genes are TRBV5-1 and TRBJ2-3; no definite D call. Per the germline V gene, CDR1 is SGHRS and CDR2 is YFSETQ. The V end lost 4 bases, the J end lost 3 bases, and 9 bases lay between the germline ends. This CDR3 comprises 13 residues.

This chain joins TRBV19 and TRBJ2-7, with 9 bases aligning to TRBD1. CDR1 LNHDA and CDR2 SQIVND come from the germline V gene (reference sequence). V was clipped by 6 bases and J by 4 bases; unmatched bases: 10. The CDR3 runs 15 residues. CDR3 coding DNA: TGTGCCAGTAGCAGAGCCGGGACAGGGTCGTACGAGCAGTACTTC. This gives the protein CASSRAGTGSYEQYF.

The V call is TRBV28, the J call TRBJ1-2, with no clear D. The V and J ends lost 2 bases and 2 bases respectively, with 9 bases between them. CDR3 length: 14 residues. Germline V CDR1 and CDR2: MDHEN, SYDVKM. The CDR3 coding sequence is TGTGCCAGCAGTTTACTCGGGTCGAACTATGGCTACACCTTC. Translating it yields CASSLLGSNYGYTF.

V gene TRBV29-1 combines with J gene TRBJ2-7, with TRBD1 matching 9 bases. The CDR3 is made up of 12 amino acids. Trimming at V came to 4 bases and at J to 7 bases, leaving 5 bases not matched to a gene. CDR1 and CDR2 from the germline V gene are SQVTM and ANQGSEA. DNA for the CDR3: TGCAGCGTTGGTTGGGGACAGGGTGAGCAGTACTTC. Its translation is CSVGWGQGEQYF.

The gene calls are TRBV7-3 and TRBJ1-1; TRBD1 might be the D (6 bases). The CDR3 loop spans 14 amino acids. Trimming removed 7 bases from V and 4 bases from J, with 16 bases in between. Germline values: CDR1 SGHTA, CDR2 FQGTGA. The CDR3 nucleotides are TGTGCCAGCACCCCTTCAGGGGAGGCCACTGAAGCTTTCTTT. This encodes CASTPSGEATEAFF.

V usage is TRBV27 and J usage is TRBJ2-7; maybe TRBD2 (6 bases). With 8 bases removed from V and 1 base from J, the gap between germline ends came to 15 bases. Germline-derived CDR1 and CDR2 are MNHEY and SMNVEV (reference sequence). The length of the CDR3 is 14 residues. The CDR3 coding sequence is TGTGCCAGCTCTCGGGAGACTGATTCCTACGAGCAGTACTTC. Amino acids: CASSRETDSYEQYF.

V and J are TRBV6-6 and TRBJ1-1, with D hard to call. The CDR3 runs 13 residues. Trimming stripped 2 bases from V and 9 bases from J, with 13 bases between. Germline-derived CDR1 and CDR2 are MNHNY and SVGAGI (reference sequence). CDR3 in amino acids: CASSYQQLAKAFF. CDR3 DNA sequence: TGTGCCAGCAGTTACCAGCAACTTGCTAAAGCTTTCTTT.

V and J are TRBV7-3 and TRBJ2-1, with 11 bases lining up with TRBD2. The CDR3 consists of 15 residues. Unmatched junction bases numbered 8, after V lost 5 bases and J lost 8 bases. The germline gives CDR1 SGHTA, CDR2 FQGTGA. CDR3 bases: TGTGCCAGCAGCGCTACTAGCGGGGGAGTTTATGAGCAGTTCTTC. This gives the protein CASSATSGGVYEQFF.

This clone was observed a single time. This chain joins TRBV5-1 and TRBJ2-7; D is undetermined. V lost 2 bases to trimming and J lost 1 base, with 10 bases between them. The germline gives CDR1 SGHRS, CDR2 YFSETQ. There are 14 residues in the CDR3. CDR3 sequence (DNA): TGCGCCAGCAGCTTCGACGCCGGGTCCTACGAGCAGTACTTC. Translated: CASSFDAGSYEQYF.

A few counts support this clone. The chain recombines TRBV6-5 with TRBJ2-1, with 10 bases matching TRBD1. The CDR3 spans 15 residues. Per the germline V gene, CDR1 is MNHEY and CDR2 is SVGAGI. The junction had 3 bases not matched to a gene; V was cut back by 2 bases and J by 5 bases. The CDR3 bases are TGTGCCAGCAGTTACCGGGACAGGGGACACAATGAGCAGTTCTTC. It is translated as CASSYRDRGHNEQFF.

The chain combines TRBV6-6 with TRBJ2-7, with TRBD1 matching over 8 bases. Trimming cost V 5 bases and J 5 bases; bases outside gene matches: 8. The CDR3 loop spans 14 amino acids. Germline assignment: CDR1 MNHNY and CDR2 SVGAGI (reference sequence). The CDR3, as DNA: TGTGCCAGCAGTGCCGGGACAGGCGGTGACGAGCAGTACTTC. Its translation: CASSAGTGGDEQYF.

The chain carries TRBV19 and TRBJ2-3; no reliable D call. V dropped 3 bases and J dropped 2 bases, with 18 bases sitting between them. CDR3 length: 17 residues. Looked up from germline, CDR1 is LNHDA and CDR2 is SQIVND (reference sequence). For the CDR3, the DNA is TGTGCCAGTAGTATTAAGTCCGGTCCGAGACTCACAGATACGCAGTATTTT. Its protein is CASSIKSGPRLTDTQYF.

The V and J genes are TRBV7-2 and TRBJ1-1; D is undetermined. V was pared by 3 bases and J by 8 bases, with 10 bases between. The CDR3 totals 12 residues. From germline, CDR1 is SGHTA and CDR2 FQGNSA. The CDR3: CASSFEVGEAFF. The CDR3 nucleotides read TGTGCCAGCAGCTTTGAGGTTGGCGAAGCTTTCTTT.